The 20 T cell receptor beta chains listed next were all sequenced from one sample in a study of blood T cells in healthy people across ages. Next came a second PCR, run for about 7 to 12 cycles, which used a sample-barcoded 5' primer along with a J-beta primer mix. TCRdb used MiXCR to reprocess the 5' RACE reads, holding one entry per CDR3 protein. This table has roughly 680,000 distinct CDR3 sequences, approximately 52% appearing once. The sequenced sample consisted of blood. Every receptor here comes from a woman older than 75 in good health.

V and J are TRBV24-1 and TRBJ1-4, with D possibly TRBD1 on 5 matching bases. Germline V gives CDR1 KGHDR, CDR2 SFDVKD. The germline V and J ends were trimmed by 2 bases and 5 bases, with 11 bases remaining between them. This CDR3 is 15 amino acids long. The CDR3 DNA sequence: TGTGCCACCAGTGATTCCCAGGCAGGGAATGAAAAACTGTTTTTT. As protein: CATSDSQAGNEKLFF.

The J gene is TRBJ2-1, the V gene TRBV6-2 or TRBV6-3; a possible D gene is TRBD1 (6 bases). Germline V CDR1 and CDR2: MNHEY, SVGEGT. The CDR3 extends over 13 amino acids. V lost 5 bases and J lost 4, with 9 bases in between. The CDR3 DNA reads as TGTGCCAGCAGTCGGGGACATTACAATGAGCAGTTCTTC. This codes for CASSRGHYNEQFF.

This clonotype came up many times. J is TRBJ1-2 and V is TRBV7-2; D remains unclear. Germline V gene lookup returns CDR1 SGHTA and CDR2 FQGNSA. This CDR3 is 15 amino acids long. Trimming took 1 base from V and 0 from J, leaving 9 bases between them. The CDR3 loop reads CASSLEGGPNYGYTF. The CDR3, as DNA: TGTGCCAGCAGCTTAGAAGGTGGTCCTAACTATGGCTACACCTTC.

The genes are TRBV6-1 and TRBJ1-3, with D unclear. V was trimmed by 0 bases and J by 4 bases, leaving 13 bases between them. CDR1 and CDR2 (germline): MNHNS, SASEGT. CDR3 length: 16 residues. The chain's CDR3 is CASSEAPTRSGNTIYF. CDR3 bases: TGTGCCAGCAGTGAAGCCCCCACCCGTTCGGGAAACACCATATATTTT.

The chain employs TRBV21-1 and TRBJ2-1; TRBD1, the D gene given by the table, was not confirmed from the DNA. TRBV21-1 is labeled a pseudogene. CDR3 length equals 16 residues. Here the CDR3 DNA reads TGTGCCAGCAGCAATAAGGGACAGGGGCCTTACAATGAGCAGTTCTTC. Translated, it gives CASSNKGQGPYNEQFF.

This clonotype was recorded at least ten times. J is TRBJ2-3 and V is TRBV3-1; no clear D gene. This CDR3 is 12 amino acids long. CDR1 and CDR2 from the germline V gene are LGHDT and YNNKEL (reference sequence). Trimming left V 3 bases short and J 3 bases short, with 4 bases between. CDR3 coding DNA: TGTGCCAGCAGCCATCAGACAGATACGCAGTATTTT. Protein sequence: CASSHQTDTQYF.

V usage is TRBV29-1 and J usage is TRBJ2-1, with 8 bases identical to TRBD1. Trimming took 3 bases from V and 8 from J; bases not matched to a gene: 6. Germline values: CDR1 SQVTM, CDR2 ANQGSEA. The CDR3 totals 13 residues. Here the CDR3 DNA reads TGCAGCGTTGATAACAGGGGGAGTGATGAGCAGTTCTTC. Protein sequence: CSVDNRGSDEQFF.

This clonotype was detected ten times or more. The chain is built from TRBV12-3 or TRBV12-4 and TRBJ1-5; D is ambiguous. The V end was cut by 6 bases, the J end by 4 bases, with 22 bases between. This CDR3 has 17 residues. DNA of the CDR3: TGTGCCAGCAGCCCCGGAGAGCTTCCATCTACTAATCAGCCCCAGCATTTT. Protein product: CASSPGELPSTNQPQHF.

CDR3 residues: CATSDLRGSGNAEQYF. DNA of the CDR3: TGTGCCACCAGTGATTTACGAGGTTCCGGGAACGCTGAGCAGTACTTC. This sequence joins TRBV24-1 and TRBJ2-5; maybe TRBD2 (5 bases). V lost 1 base and J 11 bases, leaving 22 bases between the germline ends. The germline gives CDR1 KGHDR, CDR2 SFDVKD. The CDR3 is 16 amino acids.

In its sample, this clonotype was seen a few times. The rearrangement links TRBV3-1 to TRBJ2-5; 7 nucleotides match TRBD2. Germline-derived CDR1 and CDR2 are LGHDT and YNNKEL (reference sequence). The CDR3 runs to 18 residues. J lost 2 bases, V lost 2 bases, and 14 bases had no gene match. For the CDR3, the DNA is TGTGCCAGCAGCCAAAGGGGCCTCCGACGAGCGGGACAAGAGACCCAGTACTTC. This translates into CASSQRGLRRAGQETQYF.

DNA of the CDR3: TGCGCCAGCAACCCGCTACCCAACAATGAGCAGTTCTTC. Protein product: CASNPLPNNEQFF. The rearrangement joins TRBV5-1 to TRBJ2-1; D unclear. The CDR3 is made up of 13 amino acids. Trimming removed 6 bases at V and 5 bases at J, with 12 bases between. The germline V gene encodes CDR1 SGHRS and CDR2 YFSETQ.

This clonotype was counted at least ten times. This rearrangement joins TRBV6-6 to TRBJ1-1, with 8 positions matching TRBD1. V lost 7 bases and J lost 5; bases outside the gene matches: 6. From germline, CDR1 is MNHNY and CDR2 SVGAGI (reference sequence). This CDR3 is 13 amino acids long. CDR3 sequence (DNA): TGTGCCAGCAAGGGACAGGTGGGGACTGAAGCTTTCTTT. Translation gives CASKGQVGTEAFF.

This clonotype was picked up one time. The V call is TRBV7-2, the J call TRBJ1-4; the D gene is possibly TRBD1 (5 bases). Germline V gene lookup returns CDR1 SGHTA and CDR2 FQGNSA. The CDR3 totals 15 residues. With 2 bases removed from V and 6 bases from J, the gap between germline ends came to 13 bases. CDR3 sequence reads: CASSLMGGGDEKLFF. CDR3 in DNA: TGTGCCAGCAGCTTAATGGGGGGTGGCGATGAAAAACTGTTTTTT.

This clonotype was counted ten times or more. This chain links TRBV20-1 with TRBJ2-5; TRBD2 matches 10 bases. Germline V CDR1 and CDR2: DFQATT, SNEGSKA (reference sequence). The CDR3 loop spans 14 amino acids. V gave up 2 bases and J gave up 5 bases; unmatched junction bases: 5. CDR3 nucleotide sequence: TGCAGTGCTAGATGGCTAGCGGGAGAGGAGACCCAGTACTTC. Protein sequence: CSARWLAGEETQYF.

The chain employs TRBV20-1 and TRBJ2-5, with no clear D. Deletions cut 6 bases from V and 7 bases from J, with 18 bases between. CDR3 length: 13 residues. CDR1 is DFQATT, CDR2 SNEGSKA, per germline (reference sequence). This chain's CDR3 is CSAPTDSVRTQYF. As DNA, the CDR3 is TGCAGTGCGCCGACTGACTCTGTTAGGACCCAGTACTTC.

J is TRBJ2-4 and V is TRBV20-1, with D tentatively TRBD1 (6 bases). The J call may be wrong; the DNA end is better matched by TRBJ2-7. Germline CDR1 reads DFQATT; CDR2 reads SNEGSKA (reference sequence). This CDR3 spans 14 amino acids. This CDR3 is CSAIRDIGLYEQYF. The CDR3 region has the DNA TGCAGTGCGATTAGGGACATTGGCCTCTACGAGCAGTACTTC.

This clonotype has a handful of counts. It may be a read error: a sequence one base away is much more abundant. V usage is TRBV20-1 and J usage is TRBJ2-5, with 8 bases aligning to TRBD2. This CDR3 contains 14 residues. V lost 6 bases to trimming and J lost 11 bases; unmatched junction nucleotides: 17. Germline V gene sequence: CDR1 DFQATT, CDR2 SNEGSKA (reference sequence). CDR3 loop: CSAPDSGSVNEQYF. The CDR3 region has the DNA TGCAGTGCCCCAGACAGCGGGAGCGTCAATGAGCAGTACTTC.

The J gene is TRBJ1-1, the V gene TRBV29-1, with D possibly being TRBD1 (6 bases). Looked up from germline, CDR1 is SQVTM and CDR2 is ANQGSEA. Deletions cut 7 bases from V and 5 bases from J, with 11 bases between. The CDR3 has 11 residues. CDR3 sequence (DNA): TGCAGCGCCAGTGGGACAACTGAAGCTTTCTTT. Protein: CSASGTTEAFF.

This chain joins TRBV20-1 and TRBJ1-1, with D possibly matching TRBD1 (6 bases). CDR1 and CDR2 from the germline V gene are DFQATT and SNEGSKA (reference sequence). V lost 5 bases and J 3 bases, leaving 10 bases between the germline ends. CDR3 length: 12 amino acids. The CDR3 loop is CSAPGAHTEAFF. CDR3 DNA: TGCAGTGCTCCGGGGGCCCACACTGAAGCTTTCTTT.

The chain has TRBV3-1 and TRBJ2-5, with D possibly TRBD2 on 5 matching bases. Germline V CDR1 and CDR2: LGHDT, YNNKEL (reference sequence). The CDR3 runs to 16 residues. Trimming stripped 2 bases from V and 2 bases from J, with 15 bases between. For the CDR3, the DNA is TGTGCCAGCAGCCAAAACACGGGATCAGTACAAGAGACCCAGTACTTC. Residues: CASSQNTGSVQETQYF.